The sequence of this TCR beta chain was determined in a study of beta chain features in type 1 diabetes. The study's findings and limits: All four CD4+ subsets of Type 1 diabetes patients contained TCRB CDR3s that were moderately but significantly shorter.

Comments on this clone: Its specificity is not known.

Reverse transcription of all isolated RNA meant that expressed TCRB transcripts were sequenced. Clones were sequenced by immunoSEQ multiplex PCR, and TCRdb holds only the in-frame ones, with some missing. The sample gives 500,000 to 850,000 clones, around 15% of which show up once; roughly 0.04% is in the top ten. Looked up from germline, CDR1 is SEHNR and CDR2 is FQNEAQ (reference sequence). This CDR3 spans 14 amino acids. The V gene end was trimmed by 5 bases and the J gene end by 1 base; junction bases not matched to a gene: 4. The rearrangement links TRBV7-9 to TRBJ2-5, with 7 nucleotides matching TRBD1. The TCR was taken from a man between 18 and 35 years old with type 1 diabetes. Sequenced input: naive CD4+ T cells from blood. For the CDR3, the DNA is TGTGCCAGCAGCACCTACAGGGGCCAAGAGACCCAGTACTTC. This gives the protein CASSTYRGQETQYF.